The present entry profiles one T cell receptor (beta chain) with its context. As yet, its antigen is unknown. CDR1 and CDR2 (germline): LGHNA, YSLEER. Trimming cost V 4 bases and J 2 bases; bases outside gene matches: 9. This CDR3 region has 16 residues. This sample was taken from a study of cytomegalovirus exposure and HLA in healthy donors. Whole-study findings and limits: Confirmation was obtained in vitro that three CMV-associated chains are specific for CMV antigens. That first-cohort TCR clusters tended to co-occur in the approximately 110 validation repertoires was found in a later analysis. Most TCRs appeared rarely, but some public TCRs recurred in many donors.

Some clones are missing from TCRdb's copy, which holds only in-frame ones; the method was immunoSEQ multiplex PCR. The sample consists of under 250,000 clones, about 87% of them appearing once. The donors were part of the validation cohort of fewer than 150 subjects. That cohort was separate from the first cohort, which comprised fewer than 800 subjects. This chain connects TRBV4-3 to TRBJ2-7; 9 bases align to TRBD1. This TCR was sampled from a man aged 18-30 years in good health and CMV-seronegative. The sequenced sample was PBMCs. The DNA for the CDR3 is TGCGCCAGCAGCCTCACCCCGGGACAGGGTACCTACGAGCAGTACTTC. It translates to CASSLTPGQGTYEQYF.